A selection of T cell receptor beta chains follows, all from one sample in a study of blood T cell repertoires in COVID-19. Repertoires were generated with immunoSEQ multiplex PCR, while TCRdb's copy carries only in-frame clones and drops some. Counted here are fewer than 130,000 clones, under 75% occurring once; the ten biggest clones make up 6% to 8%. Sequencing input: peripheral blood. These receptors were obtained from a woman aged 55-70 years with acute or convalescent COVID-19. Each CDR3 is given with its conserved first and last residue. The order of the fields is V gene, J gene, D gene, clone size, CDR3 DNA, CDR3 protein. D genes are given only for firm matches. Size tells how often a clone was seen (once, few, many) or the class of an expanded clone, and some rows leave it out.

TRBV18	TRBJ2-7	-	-	TGTGCCAGCTCACCCCAGGGTTCGACTTACGAGCAGTACTTC	CASSPQGSTYEQYF
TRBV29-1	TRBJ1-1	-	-	TGCAGCGTGGCGCGGAATTTGAACACTGAAGCTTTCTTT	CSVARNLNTEAFF
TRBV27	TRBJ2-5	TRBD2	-	TGTGCCAGCAGTTTAGGGACTAGCGGGGTGGATGGGGAGACCCAGTACTTC	CASSLGTSGVDGETQYF
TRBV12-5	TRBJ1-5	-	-	TGTGCTAGTGGTTTGCTCCGACAGAATAGCAATCAGCCCCAGCATTTT	CASGLLRQNSNQPQHF
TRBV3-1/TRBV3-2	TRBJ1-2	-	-	TGTGCCAGCAGCCCCCGGAACTATGGCTACACCTTC	CASSPRNYGYTF
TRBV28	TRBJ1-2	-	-	TGTGCCAGCAGTCAGCCCACAGACAGCTTTAGCTACACCTTC	CASSQPTDSFSYTF
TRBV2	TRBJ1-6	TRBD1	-	TGTGCCAGCAGCATGAACAGGGGTACCTATAATTCACCCCTCCACTTT	CASSMNRGTYNSPLHF
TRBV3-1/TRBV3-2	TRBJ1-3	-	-	TGTGCCAGCAGCCAGGGGAGTCCTGGAAACACCATATATTTT	CASSQGSPGNTIYF
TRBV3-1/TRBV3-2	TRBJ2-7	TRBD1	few	TGTGCCAGCAGCCAAGCTAACAGGGGCTCCTACGAGCAGTACTTC	CASSQANRGSYEQYF
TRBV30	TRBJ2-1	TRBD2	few	TGTGCCTGGAGTGATGGACTAGCGGCGTCCAATGAGCAGTTCTTC	CAWSDGLAASNEQFF
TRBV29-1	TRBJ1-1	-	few	TGCAGCGTGAGCAGGGGCGCTGAAGCTTTCTTT	CSVSRGAEAFF
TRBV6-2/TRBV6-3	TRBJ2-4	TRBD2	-	TGTGCCAGCAGTTGGGGACTAGCGGGGGCTGCAGCCAAAAACATTCAGTACTTC	CASSWGLAGAAAKNIQYF
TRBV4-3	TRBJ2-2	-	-	TGCGCCAGCAGCCCGGAGGGCAGAACGAACACCGGGGAGCTGTTTTTT	CASSPEGRTNTGELFF
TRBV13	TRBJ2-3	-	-	TGTGCCAGCAGCCTCTCGGATACGCAGTATTTT	CASSLSDTQYF
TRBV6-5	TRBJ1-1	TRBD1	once	TGTGCCAGCAACGGTGACAGGGGGGTCACTGAAGCTTTCTTT	CASNGDRGVTEAFF
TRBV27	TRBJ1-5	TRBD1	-	TGTGCCAGCAGTTTAAACAGGGGGAATCAGCCCCAGCATTTT	CASSLNRGNQPQHF
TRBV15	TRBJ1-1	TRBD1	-	TGTGCCACCAGCGCTCGGGACAGGTCCCTCCTGAACACTGAAGCTTTCTTT	CATSARDRSLLNTEAFF
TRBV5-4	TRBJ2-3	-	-	TGTGCCGTACAAGAGACCCCAGGTCCAGATACGCAGTATTTT	CAVQETPGPDTQYF
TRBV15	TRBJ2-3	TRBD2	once	TGTGCCACCAGCAGAGATGTGGGGGGGACAGATACGCAGTATTTT	CATSRDVGGTDTQYF
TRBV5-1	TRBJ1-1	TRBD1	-	TGCGCCAGCAGCTTGCAGGGGGTCGGGAACACTGAAGCTTTCTTT	CASSLQGVGNTEAFF
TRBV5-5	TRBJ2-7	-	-	TGTGCCAGCAGCTATTCAGGGTACGAGCAGTACTTC	CASSYSGYEQYF
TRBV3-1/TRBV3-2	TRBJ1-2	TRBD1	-	TGTGCCAGCAGCCAAACCGGGACAGGGAAAGGGTATGGCTACACCTTC	CASSQTGTGKGYGYTF
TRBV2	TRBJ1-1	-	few	TGTGCCAGCAGTACTCCCCGGGGGTACACTGAACCCTTCTTT	CASSTPRGYTEPFF
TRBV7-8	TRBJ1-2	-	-	TGTGCCAGCAGCTTAATAGGCAGGGGAAACGGCTACACCTTC	CASSLIGRGNGYTF
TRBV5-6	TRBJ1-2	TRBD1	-	TGTGCCAGCAGCTTATGGGACAGGATCAACGGCTACACCTTC	CASSLWDRINGYTF
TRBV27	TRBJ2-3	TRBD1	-	TGTGCCAGCAGTTTAAAGAGCCAGGGGGCGAGCACAGATACGCAGTATTTT	CASSLKSQGASTDTQYF
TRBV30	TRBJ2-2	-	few	TGTGCCTGGAGTCTGGCCAGGAACACCGGGGAGCTGTTTTTT	CAWSLARNTGELFF
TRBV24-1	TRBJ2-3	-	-	TGTGCCACCAGTGAGCGGACAGATACGCAGTATTTT	CATSERTDTQYF
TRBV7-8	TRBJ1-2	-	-	TGTGCCAGCAGCAAGACGACAGGCTACTATGGCTACACCTTC	CASSKTTGYYGYTF
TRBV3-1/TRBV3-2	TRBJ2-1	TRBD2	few	TGTGCCAGCAGCTCGGGACTAGCGGGGGCCGTTCTCCACAATGAGCAGTTCTTC	CASSSGLAGAVLHNEQFF
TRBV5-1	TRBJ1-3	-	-	TGCGCCAGCAGCTTGGACGGGCCCGGGGGAGGAAACACCATATATTTT	CASSLDGPGGGNTIYF
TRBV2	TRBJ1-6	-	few	TGTGCCAGCAGGCCCGGGGGGTACAATTCACCCCTCCACTTT	CASRPGGYNSPLHF
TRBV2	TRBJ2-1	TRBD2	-	TGTGCCAGCAGGGAAGCGGGAGACCGCTACAATGAGCAGTTCTTC	CASREAGDRYNEQFF
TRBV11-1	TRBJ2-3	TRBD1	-	TGTGCCAGCAGCCGGGACAGGGTCACAGATACGCAGTATTTT	CASSRDRVTDTQYF
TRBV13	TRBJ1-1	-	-	TGTGCCAGCAGCTTACGGGGGACAGCTTTCTTT	CASSLRGTAFF
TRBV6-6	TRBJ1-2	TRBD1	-	TGTGCCAGCCAAGACAGGGTATCTAGTGGCTACACCTTC	CASQDRVSSGYTF
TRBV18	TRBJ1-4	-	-	TGTGCCAGCTCGCGGGATGCCTTTACAACTAATGAAAAACTGTTTTTT	CASSRDAFTTNEKLFF
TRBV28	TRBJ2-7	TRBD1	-	TGTGCCAGCAGCCGTGACAGGGGTCAGTACTTC	CASSRDRGQYF
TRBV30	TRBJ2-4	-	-	TGTGCCTGGACGAAACAGGGCGGTGTCGCCAAAAACATTCAGTACTTC	CAWTKQGGVAKNIQYF
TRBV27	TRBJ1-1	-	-	TGTGCCACCGCCATCCGGGGACTGGGGACTGAAGCTTTCTTT	CATAIRGLGTEAFF
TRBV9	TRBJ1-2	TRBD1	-	TGTGCCAGCAGCGTAGGGACAGGAAGATATGGCTACACCTTC	CASSVGTGRYGYTF
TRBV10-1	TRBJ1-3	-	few	TGCGCCAGCAGTGAGTCCTTTAGGGGCCCCACTCGCTCTGGAAACACCATATATTTT	CASSESFRGPTRSGNTIYF
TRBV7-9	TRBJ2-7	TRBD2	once	TGTGCCAGCAGCTTAGTTTCGGGGGGTCGCGAGCAGTACTTC	CASSLVSGGREQYF